These T cell receptor beta chains were read from a single sample in a study of blood T cell repertoires in COVID-19. Sequencing used immunoSEQ multiplex PCR; TCRdb keeps in-frame clones, though not all of them. Of some 250,000 clones detected, around 84% appear once; the ten largest clones hold 3.5% to 5%. The sample was peripheral blood. The receptors originated from a man in his 60s with acute or convalescent COVID-19. The CDR3 runs from the conserved cysteine through the conserved F or W. Each record gives: D gene, V gene, J gene, clone size, CDR3 DNA, CDR3 protein. D genes are given only for firm matches. A row's size may be missing; if present it is once, few, many or a size class.

d_gene: -
v_gene: TRBV5-4
j_gene: TRBJ1-2
abundance: once
CDR3nt: TGTGCCAGCAGCCTTACAGGGCTAGCTAACTATGGCTACACCTTC
CDR3aa: CASSLTGLANYGYTF

d_gene: -
v_gene: TRBV7-3
j_gene: TRBJ2-1
abundance: few
CDR3nt: TGTGCCAGCAGCTTAACGGGACTCTACAATGAGCAGTTCTTC
CDR3aa: CASSLTGLYNEQFF

d_gene: -
v_gene: TRBV7-9
j_gene: TRBJ1-5
abundance: -
CDR3nt: TGTGCCAGCAGCTTGTGGGGGGGCTCGGGCAATCAGCCCCAGCATTTT
CDR3aa: CASSLWGGSGNQPQHF

d_gene: TRBD1
v_gene: TRBV5-1
j_gene: TRBJ2-4
abundance: -
CDR3nt: TGCGCCAGCAGCCCGGGACAGGGGGCGAAGGACATTCAGTACTTC
CDR3aa: CASSPGQGAKDIQYF

d_gene: -
v_gene: TRBV7-6
j_gene: TRBJ2-1
abundance: -
CDR3nt: TGTGCCAGCAGCTTAGTTTCAAATGAGCAGTTCTTC
CDR3aa: CASSLVSNEQFF

d_gene: TRBD2
v_gene: TRBV5-6
j_gene: TRBJ2-3
abundance: -
CDR3nt: TGTGCCAGCAGCTCCTTAGCGGGAGGGCCATATACGCAGTATTTT
CDR3aa: CASSSLAGGPYTQYF

d_gene: -
v_gene: TRBV2
j_gene: TRBJ2-4
abundance: -
CDR3nt: TGTGCCAGCAGAGCCCTAGAATCCCTAGCCAAAAACATTCAGTACTTC
CDR3aa: CASRALESLAKNIQYF

d_gene: -
v_gene: TRBV21-1
j_gene: TRBJ2-7
abundance: few
CDR3nt: TGTGCCAGCAGGTCCCGACTGCCAGGGACAGAGGACCCGACCTACGAGCAGTACTTC
CDR3aa: CASRSRLPGTEDPTYEQYF

d_gene: -
v_gene: TRBV6-6
j_gene: TRBJ1-6
abundance: -
CDR3nt: TGTGCCAGCAGTCCCACAACTTGGGGGGGCCACTTT
CDR3aa: CASSPTTWGGHF

d_gene: TRBD2
v_gene: TRBV7-8
j_gene: TRBJ2-7
abundance: -
CDR3nt: TGTGCCAGCAGCTTAGTTGGCGGGAGACGCTCCTACGAGCAGTACTTC
CDR3aa: CASSLVGGRRSYEQYF

d_gene: -
v_gene: TRBV9
j_gene: TRBJ2-5
abundance: -
CDR3nt: TGTGCCAGCAGCGTAGCAATCACTGGAGGGACCCAGTACTTC
CDR3aa: CASSVAITGGTQYF

d_gene: -
v_gene: TRBV15
j_gene: TRBJ2-1
abundance: -
CDR3nt: TGTGCCACCAGCAGGAGGGCCGCATCCTACAATGAGCAGTTCTTC
CDR3aa: CATSRRAASYNEQFF

d_gene: -
v_gene: TRBV7-3
j_gene: TRBJ2-3
abundance: -
CDR3nt: TGTGCCACCAGGGCTAGCGGCACAGATACGCAGTATTTT
CDR3aa: CATRASGTDTQYF

d_gene: -
v_gene: TRBV3-1/TRBV3-2
j_gene: TRBJ1-1
abundance: -
CDR3nt: TGTGCCAGCAGCCAAGATCCACAAAGAGAAGCTTTCTTT
CDR3aa: CASSQDPQREAFF

d_gene: TRBD2
v_gene: TRBV3-1/TRBV3-2
j_gene: TRBJ2-2
abundance: -
CDR3nt: TGTGCCAGCAGCCAAGATACGGTGGCGGGAGCGTTAGGCACCGGGGAGCTGTTTTTT
CDR3aa: CASSQDTVAGALGTGELFF

d_gene: -
v_gene: TRBV7-8
j_gene: TRBJ2-3
abundance: -
CDR3nt: TGTGCCAGCAGCACTCGGGCAGGGAGCACAGATACGCAGTATTTT
CDR3aa: CASSTRAGSTDTQYF

d_gene: -
v_gene: TRBV15
j_gene: TRBJ1-4
abundance: -
CDR3nt: TGTGCCACCCACAGGGCAGGTGAAAAACTGTTTTTT
CDR3aa: CATHRAGEKLFF